The 12 T cell receptor beta chains below all came from one sample that was sequenced in a study of blood T cell repertoires in COVID-19. Clones were sequenced by immunoSEQ multiplex PCR, and TCRdb holds only the in-frame ones, with some missing. The repertoire holds some 250,000 clones, about 90% seen once, with under 6.5% in the top ten. Sequencing used peripheral blood. The receptors here all came from a man in his 60s with acute or convalescent COVID-19.

This chain links TRBV30 with TRBJ2-3; D might be TRBD2 (6 bases). V gave up 3 bases and J gave up 2 bases, with 12 bases separating them. Germline loops: CDR1 GTSNPN, CDR2 SVGIG (reference sequence). The CDR3 is made up of 14 amino acids. CDR3 coding DNA: TGTGCCTGGAGAAAGGCTAGCGTCACAGATACGCAGTATTTT. Encoded protein: CAWRKASVTDTQYF.

In this sample, this clone turned up a few times. This chain uses TRBV28 with TRBJ2-7; D call uncertain. Trimming took 2 bases from V and 4 from J, leaving 24 bases between them. CDR3 size: 18 residues. The germline V gene encodes CDR1 MDHEN and CDR2 SYDVKM. The CDR3 loop is CASSLPAGRQLVGYEQYF. For the CDR3, the DNA is TGTGCCAGCAGTTTACCCGCAGGCAGGCAGTTAGTGGGTTACGAGCAGTACTTC.

The chain employs TRBV19 and TRBJ1-2; no firm D call. CDR3 length: 13 amino acids. V was shortened by 5 bases and J by 8 bases, with 15 bases between the two germline ends. The germline V gene encodes CDR1 LNHDA and CDR2 SQIVND (reference sequence). This CDR3 is CASSQWEQEGYTF. In DNA, the CDR3 is TGTGCCAGTAGTCAGTGGGAGCAGGAAGGCTACACCTTC.

Remarks on this clone: This sample also contains other DNA sequences that code for the same CDR3. The rearrangement links TRBV28 to TRBJ2-3; 7 positions match TRBD2. The ends lost 2 bases at V and 0 bases at J; junction bases unmatched: 2. Germline CDR1 reads MDHEN; CDR2 reads SYDVKM. This CDR3 has 15 residues. The CDR3 bases are TGTGCCAGCAGTTTAGCGGGAGCTAGCACAGATACGCAGTATTTT. Its translation: CASSLAGASTDTQYF.

V gene TRBV9 combines with J gene TRBJ1-2; perhaps TRBD1 as D (6 bases). Germline-derived CDR1 and CDR2 are SGDLS and YYNGEE. V dropped 3 bases and J dropped 10 bases, with 16 bases sitting between them. The CDR3 sequence is 13 residues long. The CDR3 is CASSADAGVDYTF. The CDR3 bases are TGTGCCAGCAGCGCCGACGCAGGGGTCGACTACACCTTC.

The rearrangement joins TRBV6-1 to TRBJ1-4, with TRBD1 as a possible D gene (6 bases). V was pared by 2 bases and J by 4 bases, with 11 bases between. The CDR3 runs to 15 residues. In germline, CDR1 is MNHNS, CDR2 SASEGT. This CDR3 is CASSELGALNEKLFF. As DNA, the CDR3 is TGTGCCAGCAGTGAACTGGGGGCTCTTAATGAAAAACTGTTTTTT.

The chain combines TRBV6-4 with TRBJ1-6, with TRBD1 identical over 8 bases. Germline CDR1 MRHNA, CDR2 SNTAGT. V shed 4 bases, J shed 10 bases, and the junction held 6 bases outside the gene matches. This CDR3 contains 14 residues. The CDR3 DNA follows: TGTGCCAGCAGTGCCGACAGGGGAAGCTCACCCCTCCACTTT. Translation: CASSADRGSSPLHF.

The rearrangement joins TRBV21-1 to TRBJ1-2. TRBV21-1 constitutes a pseudogene. The CDR3 contains 13 residues. CDR3 nucleotide sequence: TGTGCCAGCAGCAAAACCCCGGGCTATGGCTACACCTTC. Its translation is CASSKTPGYGYTF.

The CDR3, as DNA: TGTGCCACCAGTGACCAACGACAGGCTAGCACAGATACGCAGTATTTT. Its translation: CATSDQRQASTDTQYF. The chain joins TRBV24-1 to TRBJ2-3, with a possible D match to TRBD1 (6 bases). V lost 4 bases and J lost 0, with 13 bases in between. CDR1 is KGHDR and CDR2 is SFDVKD in the germline V gene. The CDR3 contains 16 residues.

The chain couples TRBV5-6 to TRBJ2-3; 10 bases align to TRBD2. V shed 1 base and J 4 bases; nucleotides not matched to a gene: 3. The CDR3 runs to 15 residues. CDR1 is SGHDT and CDR2 is YYEEEE in the germline V gene. The CDR3 DNA reads TGTGCCAGCAGCTTGACTAGCGGGAACCCAGATACGCAGTATTTT. It is translated as CASSLTSGNPDTQYF.

The genes are TRBV4-1 and TRBJ2-7; 10 bases line up with TRBD2. V dropped 3 bases and J dropped 0; count of bases not matched to a gene: 5. Germline V lookup: CDR1 MGHRA, CDR2 YSYEKL. This CDR3 spans 16 amino acids. The CDR3 DNA reads TGCGCCAGCAGCCAGGAGACTAGCGGGTTCTCCTACGAGCAGTACTTC. Amino acids: CASSQETSGFSYEQYF.

The CDR3 here is CAKPPKDRGKRYGYTF. The CDR3 DNA is TGTGCAAAACCCCCGAAGGACAGGGGGAAGCGCTATGGCTACACCTTC. The V gene is TRBV21-1, the J gene TRBJ1-2; the table's D call, TRBD1, has no DNA check behind it. TRBV21-1 corresponds to a pseudogene. This CDR3 is built from 16 residues.